This T cell receptor beta chain was sequenced for a study of CD8 T cells in Susac syndrome. Study context: Each patient with Susac syndrome, at the time of blood draw, was therapy-naive, on corticosteroids, or on intravenous immunoglobulin alone.

The germline V gene has CDR1 SQVTM and CDR2 ANQGSEA. This CDR3 region has 12 residues. The V end was cut by 4 bases, the J end by 2 bases, with 8 bases between. Sequencing of TCR beta, carried out with a high-throughput approach, was applied to CD8+ and CD4+ T cells from the blood. The recently defined diagnostic criteria for definite or probable disease were met by the Susac syndrome patients. The authors reverse transcribed roughly 0.5 to 1 ug RNA with random hexamers. With immunoSEQ multiplex PCR, TCR beta CDR3 was amplified across 54 Vbeta and 13 Jbeta. One entry per CDR3 protein, called by TCRdb with MiXCR from the immunoSEQ multiplex PCR reads. The profile shows a few hundred thousand distinct CDR3 sequences, approximately 94% of them singletons.

This clonotype originated in a human donor with Susac syndrome. The rearrangement links TRBV29-1 to TRBJ1-2; D gene unclear. The material sequenced was CD4+ T cells from PBMCs. CDR3 protein: CSVVDTNYGYTF. For the CDR3, the DNA is TGCAGCGTTGTGGATACCAACTATGGCTACACCTTC.